Presented here are 18 T cell receptor beta chains from one specimen sequenced in a study of Graves' ophthalmopathy and Graves' hyperthyroidism. RNA served as the template for amplifying TCR beta CDR3 regions. First-round RT-PCR with HTBI primers preceded a second-round multiplex PCR. TCRdb re-called the multiplex PCR reads with MiXCR, one entry per CDR3 protein. The repertoire holds fewer than 350,000 distinct CDR3 sequences, with around a sixth as singletons. The sequenced sample consisted of peripheral blood. Receptor source: an adult man with Graves' ophthalmopathy.

This clonotype was detected only once. The rearrangement uses TRBV5-5 and TRBJ1-2, with a tentative D call TRBD1 (6 bases). Germline V CDR1 and CDR2: SGHKS, YYEKEE (reference sequence). CDR3 length: 14 residues. V was clipped by 3 bases and J by 0 bases, with 9 bases between them. The CDR3 DNA is TGTGCCAGCAGCTCCTGGACAGCTAACTATGGCTACACCTTC. Encoded protein: CASSSWTANYGYTF.

The table lists this clonotype with many counts. The chain carries TRBV29-1 and TRBJ1-2; D not certain. With 4 bases removed from V and 4 bases from J, the gap between germline ends came to 10 bases. Germline lookup yields CDR1 SQVTM and CDR2 ANQGSEA. The CDR3 length is 12 residues. CDR3 nucleotide sequence: TGCAGCGTTGGGGTCGAGTTCTATGGCTACACCTTC. This codes for CSVGVEFYGYTF. The full variable domain, completed using reference TRBV29-1 and TRBJ1-2, is SAVISQKPSRDICQRGTSLTIQCQVDSQVTMMFWYRQQPGQSLTLIATANQGSEATYESGFVIDKFPISRPNLTFSTLTVSNMSPEDSSIYLCSVGVEFYGYTFGSGTRLTVV.

With regard to this clonotype: It may be a read error: a sequence one base away is much more abundant. The V and J genes are TRBV20-1 and TRBJ2-2, with D tentatively TRBD1 (7 bases). The germline gives CDR1 DFQATT, CDR2 SNEGSKA (reference sequence). V was pared by 7 bases and J by 4 bases, with 16 bases between. This CDR3 contains 14 residues. The CDR3 sequence: CSVPRGEITGELFF. The CDR3 coding sequence is TGCAGTGTCCCCAGGGGGGAAATCACCGGGGAGCTGTTTTTT.

This clonotype was detected ten times or more. The chain joins TRBV6-1 to TRBJ2-1, with TRBD2 identical over 10 bases. The CDR3 runs to 14 residues. Germline loops: CDR1 MNHNS, CDR2 SASEGT. V shed 6 bases and J 10 bases; nucleotides not matched to a gene: 9. CDR3 coding DNA: TGTGCCAGCAGGAGCGGGGGGGCTAACGAGGAGCAGTTCTTC. It translates to CASRSGGANEEQFF.

The sample holds many counts of this clonotype. The chain recombines TRBV6-1 with TRBJ1-2, with no clear D. The CDR3 loop spans 14 amino acids. The ends were cut back, 2 bases at V and 8 bases at J, with 15 bases in the middle. The germline CDR1 and CDR2 sequences are MNHNS and SASEGT. CDR3 in DNA: TGTGCCAGCAGTGAAAAGCCCGTGATGTCGGGCTACACCTTC. Its protein is CASSEKPVMSGYTF.

This clonotype was observed at least ten times. A clone one base away is much larger, so this may be a read error. The chain uses TRBV12-3 or TRBV12-4 and TRBJ1-1; TRBD1 agrees at 8 bases. Trimming at V came to 5 bases and at J to 4 bases, leaving 9 bases not matched to a gene. This CDR3 contains 15 residues. This CDR3 reads CASSRSTGVSTEAFF. The CDR3 DNA follows: TGTGCCAGCAGTCGCTCGACAGGGGTGAGCACTGAAGCTTTCTTT.

This clonotype was found many times. The chain uses TRBV4-1 and TRBJ2-7; D uncertain. From germline, CDR1 is MGHRA and CDR2 YSYEKL. V was shortened by 2 bases and J by 2 bases, with 13 bases between the two germline ends. The CDR3 has 15 amino acids. The CDR3 region is CASSQTPGETYEQYF. As DNA, the CDR3 is TGCGCCAGCAGCCAAACCCCTGGGGAAACCTACGAGCAGTACTTC.

At least ten counts were recorded for this clonotype. V is TRBV5-1 and J is TRBJ2-7; D gene ambiguous. This CDR3 comprises 13 residues. CDR1 is SGHRS, CDR2 YFSETQ, per germline. Trimming shortened V by 4 bases and J by 5 bases, and 13 bases separated the two germline ends. CDR3 nucleotide sequence: TGCGCCAGCAGCCGCCTGACGGGTGACGAGCAGTACTTC. This sequence encodes CASSRLTGDEQYF.

This clonotype was recorded at least ten times. The rearrangement links TRBV7-9 to TRBJ2-7; D call uncertain. V dropped 3 bases and J dropped 2 bases, with 5 bases sitting between them. The CDR3 totals 12 residues. Germline loops: CDR1 SEHNR, CDR2 FQNEAQ (reference sequence). The CDR3 loop reads CASSFDPYEQYF. CDR3 DNA: TGTGCCAGCAGCTTCGACCCCTACGAGCAGTACTTC.

This clonotype was found a few times. The chain employs TRBV20-1 and TRBJ2-7; 7 positions match TRBD2. Germline V CDR1 and CDR2: DFQATT, SNEGSKA (reference sequence). The V and J ends lost 2 bases and 4 bases, in that order; junction bases with no gene match: 8. The CDR3 sequence is 14 residues long. The chain's CDR3 is CSARSQSGTYEQYF. In nucleotides, the CDR3 is TGCAGTGCTAGAAGCCAAAGCGGGACTTACGAGCAGTACTTC.

This clonotype has a count of ten or more. This chain links TRBV5-1 with TRBJ2-2, with D possibly being TRBD2 (6 bases). The length of the CDR3 is 15 residues. Germline V gives CDR1 SGHRS, CDR2 YFSETQ. V was cut by 4 bases and J by 5 bases, with 15 bases left in between. CDR3 nucleotides: TGCGCCAGCAGCGAGGGAGGCTCAACAACCGGGGAGCTGTTTTTT. Its protein is CASSEGGSTTGELFF.

This clonotype has ten or more counts. The rearrangement joins TRBV20-1 to TRBJ1-2, with D uncertain. CDR3 length equals 15 residues. V gave up 0 bases and J gave up 0 bases, with 11 bases separating them. CDR1 is DFQATT and CDR2 is SNEGSKA in the germline V gene (reference sequence). The CDR3 coding sequence is TGCAGTGCTAGAGATCTCACGACTGCTAACTATGGCTACACCTTC. Translation: CSARDLTTANYGYTF.

This clonotype was recorded many times. The gene calls are TRBV11-3 and TRBJ2-2; 7 bases are a match to TRBD2. The V gene end was trimmed by 5 bases and the J gene end by 2 bases; junction bases not matched to a gene: 5. The CDR3 is made up of 15 amino acids. Germline V gene data show CDR1 as SGHNT and CDR2 as YENEEA. The CDR3 coding sequence is TGTGCCAGCAGCCGTGGGGGGGAAAACACCGGGGAGCTGTTTTTT. Residues: CASSRGGENTGELFF.

This clonotype appeared many times. The chain joins TRBV12-3 or TRBV12-4 to TRBJ1-5; D call uncertain. The CDR3 totals 15 residues. V lost 4 bases and J 7 bases, leaving 17 bases between the germline ends. The CDR3 here is CASSSRVRSVQPQHF. The DNA for the CDR3 is TGTGCCAGCAGTTCGAGGGTCCGATCTGTGCAGCCCCAGCATTTT.

This clonotype showed up many times. The V call is TRBV10-3, the J call TRBJ2-5; D is unclear. Trimming stripped 5 bases from V and 3 bases from J, with 7 bases between. The germline V gene encodes CDR1 ENHRY and CDR2 SYGVKD. This CDR3 is built from 12 residues. In DNA, the CDR3 is TGTGCCATCAGTCAACAGAAAGAGACCCAGTACTTC. Translated: CAISQQKETQYF.

J is TRBJ2-5 and V is TRBV11-1; 7 bases align to TRBD1. Germline V gene sequence: CDR1 SGHAT, CDR2 FQDESV (reference sequence). V was clipped by 0 bases and J by 1 base; unmatched bases: 8. The CDR3 has 17 residues. CDR3 DNA: TGTGCCAGCAGCTTAGCTGTCGGACAGGAGATCCAAGAGACCCAGTACTTC. Translating it yields CASSLAVGQEIQETQYF.

This clonotype came up many times. The rearrangement joins TRBV7-2 to TRBJ1-2; no firm D call. V lost 5 bases to trimming and J lost 5 bases, with 15 bases between them. CDR3 size: 14 residues. Germline V lookup: CDR1 SGHTA, CDR2 FQGNSA. The CDR3 sequence: CASSVTGSQYGYTF. CDR3 sequence (DNA): TGTGCCAGCAGCGTTACCGGGAGTCAATATGGCTACACCTTC.

This clonotype was seen many times. The chain has TRBV30 and TRBJ1-2; D may be TRBD1 (5 bases). This CDR3 is 16 amino acids long. CDR1 is GTSNPN and CDR2 is SVGIG in the germline V gene (reference sequence). V gave up 2 bases and J gave up 2 bases, with 18 bases separating them. The CDR3 sequence is CAWSPKPGRGNYGYTF. The CDR3 coding sequence is TGTGCCTGGAGTCCAAAACCGGGACGGGGGAACTATGGCTACACCTTC.